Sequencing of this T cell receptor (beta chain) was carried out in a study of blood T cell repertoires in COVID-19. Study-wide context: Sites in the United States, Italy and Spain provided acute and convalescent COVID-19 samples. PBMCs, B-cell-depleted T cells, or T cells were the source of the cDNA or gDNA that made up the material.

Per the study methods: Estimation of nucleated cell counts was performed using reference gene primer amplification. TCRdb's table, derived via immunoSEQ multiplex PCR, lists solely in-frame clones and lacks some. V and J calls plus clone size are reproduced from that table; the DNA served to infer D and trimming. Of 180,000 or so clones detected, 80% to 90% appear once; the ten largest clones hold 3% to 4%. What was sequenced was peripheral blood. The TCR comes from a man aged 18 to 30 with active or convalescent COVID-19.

The CDR3 is CASSEPGTGSRDEQFF. The CDR3 DNA reads TGTGCCAGCAGTGAACCCGGGACAGGGTCTAGGGATGAGCAGTTCTTC. The V call is TRBV28, the J call TRBJ2-1; 9 positions agree with TRBD1. J lost 8 bases, V lost 5 bases, and 13 bases had no gene match. The CDR3 is 16 residues long. Germline V gene data show CDR1 as MDHEN and CDR2 as SYDVKM.